This T cell receptor (beta chain) was profiled in a study of regulatory T cells in long-lasting Graves disease. Regarding the study as a whole: Favoring TRBV28, TRBJ1-2 and TRBJ2-5 was a feature seen in persistent disease. Accuracy was possibly reduced by small sample size.

In the case of this clonotype: As yet, its antigen is unknown.

V shed 7 bases and J shed 5 bases, with 14 bases lying between them. Germline CDR1 and CDR2: MNHEY and SVGEGT. CDR3 size: 13 residues. After RNA was extracted from PBMCs, the TCR library was made from it. Patients came through an endocrinology department, and that department was in Xi'an, China. Around 9.9 milliliters of peripheral blood went into EDTA tubes. TCRdb used MiXCR to reprocess the reads, holding one entry per CDR3 protein. Altogether about 780 distinct CDR3 sequences are present, 58% being singletons, with the ten largest covering about 23%. The source was peripheral blood mononuclear cells (PBMCs), collected with antithyroid drug treatment, in newly diagnosed or persistent Graves disease (not recorded which). The chain couples TRBV6-2 or TRBV6-3 to TRBJ2-5; weak D call: TRBD2 (5 bases). This receptor was obtained from a female donor with Graves disease. The CDR3 loop is CASTDTWRETQYF. The CDR3, as DNA: TGTGCCAGCACCGACACTTGGAGGGAGACCCAGTACTTC.